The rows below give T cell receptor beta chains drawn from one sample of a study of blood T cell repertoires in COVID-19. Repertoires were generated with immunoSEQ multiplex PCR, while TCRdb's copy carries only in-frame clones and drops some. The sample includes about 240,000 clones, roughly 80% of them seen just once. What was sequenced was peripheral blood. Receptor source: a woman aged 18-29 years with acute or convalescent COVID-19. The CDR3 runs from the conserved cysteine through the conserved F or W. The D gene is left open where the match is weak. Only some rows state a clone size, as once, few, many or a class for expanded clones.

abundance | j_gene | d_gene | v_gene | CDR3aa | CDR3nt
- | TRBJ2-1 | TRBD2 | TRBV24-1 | CPPRDGGGTSGKEIEQFF | TGTCCCCCCCGGGACGGGGGGGGGACTAGCGGGAAGGAAATTGAGCAGTTCTTC
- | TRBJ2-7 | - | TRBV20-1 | CSVTRGYEQYF | TGCAGTGTGACTAGGGGCTACGAGCAGTACTTC
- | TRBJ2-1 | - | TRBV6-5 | CASMMGGTQDEQFF | TGTGCCAGCATGATGGGGGGAACTCAGGATGAGCAGTTCTTC
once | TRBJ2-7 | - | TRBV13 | CASSLTMSGEGVEQYF | TGTGCCAGCAGCTTAACTATGTCAGGCGAGGGAGTCGAGCAGTACTTC
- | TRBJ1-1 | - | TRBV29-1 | CSVELMSGATEAFF | TGCAGCGTTGAGCTTATGTCTGGGGCCACTGAAGCTTTCTTT
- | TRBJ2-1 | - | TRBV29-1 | CSVDWPGGEQFF | TGCAGCGTTGATTGGCCCGGAGGTGAGCAGTTCTTC
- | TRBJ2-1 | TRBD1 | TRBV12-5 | CASDRSPGQGAYNEQFF | TGTGCTAGTGATAGGTCACCGGGACAGGGGGCGTACAATGAGCAGTTCTTC
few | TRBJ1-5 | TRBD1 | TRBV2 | CASSFNRGISQHF | TGTGCCAGCAGTTTTAACAGGGGGATAAGCCAGCATTTT
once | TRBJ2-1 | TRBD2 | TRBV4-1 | CASSQEGREGNEQFF | TGCGCCAGCAGCCAAGAAGGGCGGGAGGGCAATGAGCAGTTCTTC
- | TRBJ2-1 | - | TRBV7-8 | CASSLLAGTVFNNEQFF | TGTGCCAGCAGCTTATTGGCGGGAACGGTCTTCAACAATGAGCAGTTCTTC
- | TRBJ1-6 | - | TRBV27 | CASSLTGSSPLHF | TGTGCCAGCAGTCTGACAGGAAGCTCACCCCTCCACTTT
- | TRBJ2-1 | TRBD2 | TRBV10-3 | CAISHLAGGSYNEQFF | TGTGCCATCAGCCATCTAGCGGGAGGCTCCTACAATGAGCAGTTCTTC
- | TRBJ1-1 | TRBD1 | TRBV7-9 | CASSLATGMGTFF | TGTGCCAGCAGCTTAGCGACAGGGATGGGGACTTTCTTT
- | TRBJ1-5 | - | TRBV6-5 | CASSYGRGQPQHF | TGTGCCAGCAGTTACGGGAGAGGTCAGCCCCAGCATTTT
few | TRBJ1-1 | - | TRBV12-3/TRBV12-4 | CASSLSGRGPFF | TGTGCCAGCAGTTTAAGTGGCAGGGGACCTTTCTTT
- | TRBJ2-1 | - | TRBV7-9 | CASSFGRFIGDEQFF | TGTGCCAGCAGCTTTGGGAGGTTCATAGGGGATGAGCAGTTCTTC
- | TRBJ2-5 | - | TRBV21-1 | CASSKAGQGIPQETQYF | TGTGCCAGCAGCAAAGCGGGACAGGGGATCCCTCAAGAGACCCAGTACTTC
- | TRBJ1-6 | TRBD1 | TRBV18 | CASSPWGQGGSPLHF | TGTGCCAGCTCACCCTGGGGACAGGGAGGCTCACCCCTCCACTTT
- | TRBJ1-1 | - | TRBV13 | CASSFTERPNTEAFF | TGTGCCAGCAGCTTCACAGAAAGACCGAACACTGAAGCTTTCTTT
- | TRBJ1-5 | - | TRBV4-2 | CASSRRARDNQPQHF | TGTGCCAGCAGCCGAAGAGCCAGGGATAATCAGCCCCAGCATTTT